The rows below give T cell receptor beta chains drawn from one sample of a study of cytomegalovirus exposure and HLA in healthy donors. Sequenced by immunoSEQ multiplex PCR; TCRdb stores in-frame clones only, minus some. The sample consists of 55,000 to 80,000 clones, roughly 80% of them appearing once. The sequenced material came from PBMCs. The origin of the receptors is a woman aged 25 to 39 in good health and CMV-seronegative. Each CDR3 is given with its conserved first and last residue. The D gene is left open where the match is weak. Size is stated for part of the rows, as once, few or many counts, or as a class when the clone is expanded.

d_call,clone_size,j_call,v_call,cdr3_nt,cdr3_aa
TRBD1,.,TRBJ1-2,TRBV4-2,TGTGCCAGCAGCCAAGATGACAGGGGAGTAGGCTACACCTTC,CASSQDDRGVGYTF
TRBD1,few,TRBJ2-3,TRBV7-9,TGTTCCAGCAGCTTTGTCACAGGGGGCTTAACAGATACGCAGTATTTT,CSSSFVTGGLTDTQYF
.,.,TRBJ2-1,TRBV11-3,TGTGCCAGCAGCTCTCGGGACTACAATGAGCAGTTCTTC,CASSSRDYNEQFF
.,.,TRBJ1-1,TRBV4-1,TGCGCCAGCAGCGGGACAATGAACACTGAAGCTTTCTTT,CASSGTMNTEAFF
.,.,TRBJ1-6,TRBV6-5,TGTGCCAGCAGTTACGAGAAGACTGACAATTCACCCCTCCACTTT,CASSYEKTDNSPLHF
TRBD1,.,TRBJ2-2,TRBV5-6,TGTGCCAGCAGCCCGGGACAGGGGGCGCCAAGGTTCGGGGAGCTGTTTTTT,CASSPGQGAPRFGELFF
TRBD1,.,TRBJ2-4,TRBV27,TGTGCCAGCAGTCCTCCGACAGGGGCCATAGCCAAAAACATTCAGTACTTC,CASSPPTGAIAKNIQYF
.,.,TRBJ1-4,TRBV7-2,TGTGCCAGCAGCTTAGATAGACAGCCGAATGAAAAACTGTTTTTT,CASSLDRQPNEKLFF
TRBD1,.,TRBJ2-1,TRBV11-3,TGTGCCAGCAGCTCTCGCTCGAGGGGGCGCAGGAAATCCTACAATGAGCAGTTCTTC,CASSSRSRGRRKSYNEQFF
TRBD2,.,TRBJ2-5,TRBV30,TGTGCCTGGAGTGTTCTGCGGGGGGGCCAGGAGACCCAGTACTTC,CAWSVLRGGQETQYF
TRBD1,.,TRBJ2-3,TRBV7-2,TGTGCCAGCAGCTTAGGGTCAGGGGGCAAAGATACGCAGTATTTT,CASSLGSGGKDTQYF
TRBD2,.,TRBJ2-7,TRBV5-1,TGCGCCAGCAGCTTCGGGGGGGGGATCAGGGACTCCTACGAGCAGTACTTC,CASSFGGGIRDSYEQYF
.,.,TRBJ1-1,TRBV19,TGTGCCAGTAGTCCAGACGAGGGGGTGAAAGCTTTCTTT,CASSPDEGVKAFF
TRBD1,.,TRBJ1-1,TRBV10-3,TGTGCCATCAGAGAAGGGGGCATGAACACTGAAGCTTTCTTT,CAIREGGMNTEAFF
TRBD1,.,TRBJ1-4,TRBV11-2,TGTGCCAGCAGCCTAGGGACAGGGAGGGAAAAACTGTTTTTT,CASSLGTGREKLFF
TRBD1,.,TRBJ1-4,TRBV2,TGTGCCAGCGCTCGACAAGGACAGGGGGAAAAACTGTTTTTT,CASARQGQGEKLFF
TRBD1,.,TRBJ2-5,TRBV5-1,TGCGCCAGCAGCACAAGGACAGGACAAGAGACCCAGTACTTC,CASSTRTGQETQYF
.,.,TRBJ1-1,TRBV6-6,TGTGCCAGCAGTTACCGTACTGAAGCTTTCTTT,CASSYRTEAFF